The T cell receptor beta chain under discussion was sequenced for a study of blood T cell repertoires in COVID-19. The wider study: Both acute and convalescent COVID-19 samples were obtained from the United States, Italy and Spain. Nucleic acid was either cDNA or gDNA, and it came from T cells, B-cell-depleted T cells, or PBMCs.

The CDR3 is 16 amino acids. V was pared by 5 bases and J by 0 bases, with 6 bases of the junction left unmatched. The germline V gene encodes CDR1 LNHNV and CDR2 YYDKDF (reference sequence). Authors' analysis steps: Estimated nucleated cell counts came from reference gene primer amplification. Sequencing was performed with immunoSEQ multiplex PCR; in TCRdb, only in-frame clones are kept and a portion is missing. D and trimming were read from the DNA, whereas the V and J calls and clone size are those reported in that table. The table shows fewer than 300,000 clones, with approximately 89% occurring only once.

This TCR was recovered from a man aged 40-49 years who had recovered from COVID-19. The material sequenced was peripheral blood. The rearrangement joins TRBV15 to TRBJ2-5; 10 bases are a match to TRBD1. CDR3 nucleotides: TGTGCCACCAGCGTCCGGGACAGGGGATACCAAGAGACCCAGTACTTC. As protein: CATSVRDRGYQETQYF.